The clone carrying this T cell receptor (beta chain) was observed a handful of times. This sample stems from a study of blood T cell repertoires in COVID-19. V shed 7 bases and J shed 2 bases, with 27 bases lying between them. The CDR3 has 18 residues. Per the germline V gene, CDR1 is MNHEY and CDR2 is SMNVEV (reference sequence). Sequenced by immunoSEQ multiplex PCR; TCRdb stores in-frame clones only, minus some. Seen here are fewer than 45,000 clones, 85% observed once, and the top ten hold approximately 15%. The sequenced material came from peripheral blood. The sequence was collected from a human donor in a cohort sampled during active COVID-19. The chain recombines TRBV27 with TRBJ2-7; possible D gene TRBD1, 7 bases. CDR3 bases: TGTGCCAGCACTTTTAGGGGGCCTGGCGGGGCCCTTACCTACGAGCAGTACTTC. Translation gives CASTFRGPGGALTYEQYF.